The rows below give T cell receptor beta chains drawn from one sample of a study of regulatory T cells in long-lasting Graves disease. In TCRdb, the multiplex PCR reads were re-called with MiXCR into one record per CDR3 protein. This table holds about 430,000 distinct CDR3 sequences, over 12% found once. These records were also assigned to another study, of T cells in Graves' hyperthyroidism and ophthalmopathy.

This specimen was peripheral blood mononuclear cells (PBMCs), taken at new diagnosis, from a patient treated with antithyroid drugs. These receptors were taken from a woman aged 35 to 49 with Graves disease. The CDR3 runs from the conserved cysteine through the conserved F or W. The D gene is left open where the match is weak. The listing skips clone size in some rows; elsewhere it reads once, few, many or a size class.

D gene,J gene,clone size,V gene,CDR3 protein,CDR3 DNA
.,TRBJ2-4,many,TRBV7-2,CASSYRNIQYF,TGTGCCAGCAGCTACAGAAACATTCAGTACTTC
.,TRBJ2-6,many,TRBV20-1,CSASGASSGANVLTF,TGCAGTGCTAGTGGAGCTTCCTCTGGGGCCAACGTCCTGACTTTC
.,TRBJ2-7,many,TRBV20-1,CSAIGHLHYEQYF,TGCAGTGCCATTGGCCATCTACACTACGAGCAGTACTTC
TRBD2,TRBJ2-1,many,TRBV3-1,CASSQVAGVYNEQFF,TGTGCCAGCAGCCAAGTCGCGGGAGTCTACAATGAGCAGTTCTTC
.,TRBJ1-5,.,TRBV6-5,CASSYSNQGDQPQHF,TGTGCCAGCAGTTATAGTAACCAGGGTGATCAGCCCCAGCATTTT
TRBD2,TRBJ2-3,many,TRBV12-3/TRBV12-4,CASSLGRLAGRTDTQYF,TGTGCCAGCAGTCTCGGACGACTAGCGGGAAGGACAGATACGCAGTATTTT
TRBD2,TRBJ2-2,.,TRBV19,CASSTLTSGPPGELFF,TGTGCCAGTAGTACGCTGACTAGCGGGCCACCCGGGGAGCTGTTTTTT
.,TRBJ1-1,.,TRBV18,CASSPPMGEGAEAFF,TGTGCCAGCTCACCACCGATGGGGGAAGGTGCTGAAGCTTTCTTT
.,TRBJ2-1,few,TRBV6-1,CASSVPGTGCNEQFF,TGTGCCAGCAGTGTCCCCGGGACGGGATGCAATGAGCAGTTCTTC
TRBD1,TRBJ2-2,many,TRBV28,CASSLPRTGEYTGELFF,TGTGCCAGCAGTTTACCCCGGACAGGGGAGTACACCGGGGAGCTGTTTTTT
TRBD2,TRBJ2-1,many,TRBV2,CASSEGGGYNEQFF,TGTGCCAGCAGTGAAGGGGGGGGGTACAATGAGCAGTTCTTC
TRBD2,TRBJ2-5,.,TRBV11-2,CASSSASGRPSGRQETQYF,TGTGCCAGCAGCTCGGCTAGCGGTAGGCCTAGCGGGAGGCAAGAGACCCAGTACTTC
.,TRBJ2-2,few,TRBV27,CASSFVLGASAGELFF,TGTGCCAGCAGTTTTGTTCTAGGAGCCTCTGCCGGGGAGCTGTTTTTT
.,TRBJ2-1,.,TRBV13,CASSPRAGTEQFF,TGTGCCAGCAGCCCAAGGGCGGGGACGGAGCAGTTCTTC
TRBD1,TRBJ2-1,many,TRBV3-1,CASSNTGTVAYNEQFF,TGTGCCAGCAGCAACACCGGGACAGTGGCCTACAATGAGCAGTTCTTC
.,TRBJ2-3,few,TRBV7-7,CASSLSASPDTQYF,TGTGCTAGCAGCTTATCAGCTAGCCCAGATACGCAGTATTTT
.,TRBJ1-5,many,TRBV5-1,CASSLEWGGDQPQHF,TGCGCCAGCAGCTTGGAATGGGGCGGTGATCAGCCCCAGCATTTT
.,TRBJ1-2,many,TRBV7-2,CASSLGRWGRNYGYTF,TGTGCCAGCAGCTTAGGGAGGTGGGGGCGAAACTATGGCTACACCTTC
.,TRBJ1-4,.,TRBV29-1,CSVEDFRETEKLFF,TGCAGCGTTGAAGATTTCAGGGAGACTGAAAAACTGTTTTTT
TRBD1,TRBJ2-1,many,TRBV12-3/TRBV12-4,CASNERTGETLGSYNEQFF,TGTGCCAGCAACGAACGGACAGGGGAAACCTTAGGCTCCTACAATGAGCAGTTCTTC
TRBD2,TRBJ2-5,few,TRBV20-1,CSAVTSGGETQYF,TGCAGTGCAGTAACTAGCGGGGGAGAGACCCAGTACTTC
.,TRBJ2-1,few,TRBV12-3/TRBV12-4,CASSSSYSYNEQFF,TGTGCCAGCAGTTCAAGTTACTCCTACAATGAGCAGTTCTTC
.,TRBJ1-2,.,TRBV2,CVSSEKRFQELYGYTF,TGTGTCAGCAGTGAAAAGCGATTCCAGGAGTTATATGGCTACACCTTC
TRBD1,TRBJ2-7,.,TRBV19,CASSKGQPYYEQYF,TGTGCCAGTAGTAAGGGACAGCCCTATTACGAGCAGTACTTC
.,TRBJ2-5,.,TRBV11-3,CASSFRLGNHQETQYF,TGTGCCAGCAGCTTCAGACTGGGGAATCACCAAGAGACCCAGTACTTC
TRBD1,TRBJ2-3,.,TRBV19,CASSKQGTPDTQYF,TGTGCCAGTAGTAAACAGGGGACGCCAGATACGCAGTATTTT
.,TRBJ2-7,many,TRBV12-3/TRBV12-4,CASSFWGPYEQYF,TGTGCCAGCAGTTTTTGGGGACCCTACGAGCAGTACTTC
.,TRBJ1-2,few,TRBV5-6,CASSSVPGKNYGYTF,TGTGCCAGCAGCTCTGTCCCCGGGAAAAACTATGGCTACACCTTC
TRBD1,TRBJ1-6,many,TRBV12-3/TRBV12-4,CASSSRDRRAPLHF,TGTGCCAGCAGCTCCCGGGACAGGCGAGCACCCCTCCACTTT
TRBD1,TRBJ1-2,.,TRBV5-1,CASSLGTGGISYTF,TGCGCCAGCAGCTTGGGGACAGGGGGCATTAGCTACACCTTC
.,TRBJ1-6,many,TRBV28,CASSLAGGGRNSPLHF,TGTGCCAGCAGTTTAGCGGGGGGCGGGCGAAATTCACCCCTCCACTTT
.,TRBJ2-6,many,TRBV18,CASSQDRIRSGANVLTF,TGTGCCAGCTCACAAGACAGGATACGCTCTGGGGCCAACGTCCTGACTTTC
.,TRBJ2-3,many,TRBV28,CASSPLRERGSTDTQYF,TGTGCCAGCAGTCCGCTCAGGGAGAGGGGGAGCACAGATACGCAGTATTTT
.,TRBJ1-3,.,TRBV28,CASSLSSRGHTIYF,TGTGCCAGCAGTTTATCTTCCAGGGGCCACACCATATATTTT
.,TRBJ2-1,many,TRBV28,CASSLYQTRQFF,TGTGCCAGCAGTTTATATCAAACACGGCAGTTCTTC